The 15 T cell receptor beta chains in this list originate from one sample, sequenced in a study of neoadjuvant anti-PD-1 for oral cavity cancer. Method: immunoSEQ multiplex PCR; TCRdb's copy keeps in-frame clones and lacks some. The table lists over 30,000 clones, about 86% of them singletons. This sample comprised PBMCs, obtained before nivolumab (anti-PD-1) treatment. The receptors were gathered from a person aged 35-79 years with oral cavity squamous cell carcinoma.

This chain joins TRBV6-1 and TRBJ1-2, with D perhaps matching TRBD1 (5 bases). The CDR3 contains 13 residues. V dropped 8 bases and J dropped 5 bases, with 15 bases sitting between them. From germline, CDR1 is MNHNS and CDR2 SASEGT. CDR3 nucleotides: TGTGCCAGCGCCCCCAGGACATCTTATGGCTACACCTTC. It translates to CASAPRTSYGYTF.

The chain links TRBV7-8 to TRBJ1-2; 8 positions agree with TRBD1. J gave up 8 bases and V 4 bases, and 6 bases lay outside the gene matches. Germline V gene data show CDR1 as SGHVS and CDR2 as FQNEAQ. The CDR3 runs to 13 residues. CDR3 amino acids: CASSSGGAGGYTF. CDR3 sequence (DNA): TGTGCCAGCAGCTCAGGGGGCGCGGGCGGCTACACCTTC. The complete variable domain, with remaining parts taken from reference TRBV7-8 and TRBJ1-2, reads GAGVSQSPRYKVAKRGQDVALRCDPISGHVSLFWYQQALGQGPEFLTYFQNEAQLDKSGLPSDRFFAERPEGSVSTLKIQRTQQEDSAVYLCASSSGGAGGYTFGSGTRLTVV.

The rearrangement uses TRBV27 and TRBJ1-3; 10 nucleotides align to TRBD1. The CDR3 is made up of 13 amino acids. Germline CDR1 is MNHEY and CDR2 is SMNVEV (reference sequence). V shed 3 bases, J shed 8 bases, and the junction held 1 base outside the gene matches. The CDR3 DNA sequence: TGTGCCAGCAGTTTGGACAGGGGGGACACCATATATTTT. It yields the protein CASSLDRGDTIYF.

The DNA of the CDR3 is TGCGCCAGCAGCCAAGATCCCAGACAGGCCTACGAGCAGTACTTC. Translated: CASSQDPRQAYEQYF. The V call is TRBV4-3, the J call TRBJ2-7; TRBD1 is a possible D gene (6 bases). The CDR3 extends over 15 amino acids. Germline V gene lookup returns CDR1 LGHNA and CDR2 YSLEER. V gave up 0 bases and J gave up 2 bases, with 11 bases separating them.

The V call is TRBV5-4, the J call TRBJ1-1; D remains unclear. The CDR3 consists of 14 residues. V was clipped by 1 base and J by 2 bases, with 9 bases between them. The germline V gene encodes CDR1 SGHNT and CDR2 YYREEE (reference sequence). CDR3: CASSLRQVNTEAFF. CDR3 in DNA: TGTGCCAGCAGCTTGAGGCAGGTAAACACTGAAGCTTTCTTT.

This clone was detected only a few times. The chain links TRBV12-5 to TRBJ1-2, with a tentative D call TRBD1 (5 bases). Germline V gene lookup returns CDR1 LGHNT and CDR2 FRNRAP. The CDR3 is 14 amino acids. Trimming shortened V by 5 bases and J by 2 bases, and 12 bases separated the two germline ends. The chain's CDR3 is CASGPRQRNYGYTF. CDR3 nucleotides: TGTGCTAGTGGTCCCCGACAGCGGAACTATGGCTACACCTTC.

This clone was seen a single time. This chain uses TRBV4-1 with TRBJ2-2, with 7 bases matching TRBD1. V trimming: 1 base; J trimming: 5 bases; junction bases outside the gene matches: 4. This CDR3 is 15 amino acids long. Germline CDR1 MGHRA, CDR2 YSYEKL. This CDR3 reads CASSQVPGQTGELFF. In DNA form, the CDR3 reads TGCGCCAGCAGCCAAGTACCGGGACAGACCGGGGAGCTGTTTTTT.

The chain recombines TRBV2 with TRBJ2-2, with TRBD1 identical over 7 bases. The CDR3 has 15 amino acids. V shed 4 bases, J shed 4 bases, and the junction held 6 bases outside the gene matches. Germline CDR1 SNHLY, CDR2 FYNNEI. The CDR3 DNA follows: TGTGCCAGCAGTGGGCGTTCAGGGGGCACCGGGGAGCTGTTTTTT. It codes for CASSGRSGGTGELFF.

This clone was seen only once. The chain uses TRBV5-1 and TRBJ2-7, with TRBD1 identical over 8 bases. Trimming cost V 3 bases and J 0 bases; bases outside gene matches: 11. Germline lookup yields CDR1 SGHRS and CDR2 YFSETQ. The CDR3 consists of 17 residues. The CDR3 DNA reads as TGCGCCAGCAGCTACGGGCCTAGGACAGGGAGCTCCTACGAGCAGTACTTC. Its protein product is CASSYGPRTGSSYEQYF.

The J gene is TRBJ1-2, the V gene TRBV6-4; 8 nucleotides align to TRBD1. CDR1 and CDR2 (germline): MRHNA, SNTAGT. With V trimmed by 3 bases and J by 6 bases, 6 bases remained unmatched. The CDR3 covers 14 residues. The CDR3 nucleotides are TGTGCCAGCAGTGAATCTCAGGGGGCAGATGGCTACACCTTC. Its protein is CASSESQGADGYTF.

Only one count was recorded for this clone. The chain links TRBV10-3 to TRBJ2-7; TRBD1 aligns across 10 bases. Germline trimming cut 4 bases from V and 5 bases from J; bases unmatched to any gene: 5. The CDR3 length is 14 residues. CDR1 ENHRY and CDR2 SYGVKD come from the germline V gene. CDR3 sequence (DNA): TGTGCCATCAGTGGTCAGACAGGGGGCGACGAGCAGTACTTC. Translation: CAISGQTGGDEQYF.

V gene TRBV5-1 combines with J gene TRBJ1-1; D unresolved. V was clipped by 0 bases and J by 2 bases, with 5 bases between them. Germline V gives CDR1 SGHRS, CDR2 YFSETQ. The CDR3 sequence is 13 residues long. The CDR3 nucleotides are TGCGCCAGCAGCTTGGCCCGCAACACTGAAGCTTTCTTT. Its translation: CASSLARNTEAFF.

The gene calls are TRBV25-1 and TRBJ1-1, with a tentative D call TRBD1 (5 bases). The CDR3 loop spans 13 amino acids. V was shortened by 6 bases and J by 6 bases, with 14 bases between the two germline ends. Germline CDR1 is MGHDK and CDR2 is SYGVNS. The CDR3 DNA follows: TGTGCCAGCAGGGGGGTGGGGGTCTCTGAAGCTTTCTTT. This codes for CASRGVGVSEAFF. The full variable domain, with the rest looked up from reference TRBV25-1 and TRBJ1-1, is EADIYQTPRYLVIGTGKKITLECSQTMGHDKMYWYQQDPGMELHLIHYSYGVNSTEKGDLSSESTVSRIRTEHFPLTLESARPSHTSQYLCASRGVGVSEAFFGQGTRLTVV.

V usage is TRBV27 and J usage is TRBJ1-2; 7 bases are shared with TRBD1. With V trimmed by 8 bases and J by 5 bases, 8 bases remained unmatched. Germline CDR1 is MNHEY and CDR2 is SMNVEV (reference sequence). This CDR3 comprises 13 residues. Written as DNA, the CDR3 is TGTGCCAGCTTATACGGGACAGCTTATGGCTACACCTTC. It specifies CASLYGTAYGYTF.

The chain recombines TRBV6-1 with TRBJ1-5, with D unclear. V gave up 6 bases and J gave up 4 bases, with 10 bases separating them. The CDR3 runs 13 residues. Germline V gives CDR1 MNHNS, CDR2 SASEGT. The CDR3 nucleotides are TGTGCCAGCAGACGGCAGGATAATCAGCCCCAGCATTTT. Protein product: CASRRQDNQPQHF.